This T cell receptor (beta chain) was profiled in a study of control samples from healthy donors and cancer patients (dated by TCRdb to the early 2020s). The library was obtained by the immunoSEQ multiplex PCR assay. TCRdb holds this immuneACCESS table with in-frame rearrangements only. Some clones are missing; in checked studies, unresolved V genes explain under half, and the rest has no known cause. This sample gives about 100,000 clones in total; roughly 84% of them show up just once. About 18% of the sample lies in the top ten. This clone was counted between two and nine times. Its specific antigen is unknown. No much larger clone exists at a distance of one base, and base qualities are not known. The TCR originated in a woman aged 45-65 years in good health. The sample consisted of blood.

The base sequence is TGTGCCAGCAGCGCTAGCGGACCGAACACCGGGGAGCTGTTTTTT. It specifies CASSASGPNTGELFF. The rearranged segments are TRBV7-6 and TRBJ2-2; 7 bases in the junction line up with TRBD2. The germline V gene supplies CDR1 SGHVS and CDR2 FNYEAQ. The CDR3, from cysteine to phenylalanine, totals 15 residues. This entry keeps only the CDR3 DNA: 45 bases, framed from base 1. The V end gives up 5 bases and the J end 0 bases, leaving 3 bases in the junction not matched to a gene.